These 16 T cell receptor beta chains came from one sample sequenced in a study of human T cells and chemical hapten exposure. One entry per CDR3 protein results from TCRdb running MiXCR on the RACE reads. Among about 74,000 distinct CDR3 sequences listed, 25% to 40% were seen once. Time point defined: patch test 1, 2 weeks after DPC sensitization. Treatment indicated: therapeutic diphenylcyclopropenone sensitization with weekly scalp DPC. The sequencing used whole blood, collected in connection with sensitization to the hapten diphenylcyclopropenone (DPC). The source is a man in his forties with alopecia areata. Some clones in this sample may be carry-over from other donors' samples.

The chain has TRBV7-2 and TRBJ2-7; 9 positions agree with TRBD2. Germline-derived CDR1 and CDR2 are SGHTA and FQGNSA. The CDR3 runs 13 residues. With 5 bases clipped from V and 7 bases from J, the junction kept 6 bases outside the gene matches. DNA for the CDR3: TGTGCCAGCAGCCCCGATGGACTAGCGGAGCAGTACTTC. Translated, it gives CASSPDGLAEQYF.

The table lists this clonotype with a few counts. The chain links TRBV2 to TRBJ2-1; TRBD2 matches at 9 bases. V shed 6 bases, J shed 3 bases, and the junction held 12 bases outside the gene matches. This CDR3 has 17 amino acids. CDR1 and CDR2 (germline): SNHLY, FYNNEI. CDR3 loop: CASSPTGASGIYNEQFF. The CDR3 DNA is TGTGCCAGCAGCCCAACTGGGGCTAGCGGGATCTACAATGAGCAGTTCTTC. Full variable domain (remainder filled in from reference TRBV2 and TRBJ2-1): EPEVTQTPSHQVTQMGQEVILRCVPISNHLYFYWYRQILGQKVEFLVSFYNNEISEKSEIFDDQFSVERPDGSNFTLKIRSTKLEDSAMYFCASSPTGASGIYNEQFFGPGTRLTVL.

The rearrangement links TRBV20-1 to TRBJ2-7; D call uncertain. CDR1 is DFQATT, CDR2 SNEGSKA, per germline (reference sequence). Trimming cost V 3 bases and J 0 bases, with 6 bases left between them. This CDR3 region has 12 residues. The CDR3 spells CSASAVSYEQYF. The CDR3 DNA follows: TGCAGTGCTAGCGCGGTCTCCTACGAGCAGTACTTC.

In its sample, this clonotype was seen a few times. This chain connects TRBV7-6 to TRBJ2-1; 7 bases fit TRBD2. The germline CDR1 and CDR2 sequences are SGHVS and FNYEAQ. The CDR3 loop spans 17 amino acids. V lost 7 bases to trimming and J lost 9 bases; unmatched junction nucleotides: 21. Here the CDR3 reads CASTLLGGVAEGGEQFF. CDR3 sequence (DNA): TGTGCCAGCACCCTTTTGGGGGGGGTCGCGGAGGGTGGTGAGCAGTTCTTC.

This clonotype was seen a few times. The chain recombines TRBV6-1 with TRBJ2-6; D unclear. The CDR3 contains 15 residues. Trimming took 3 bases from V and 1 from J, leaving 7 bases between them. The germline gives CDR1 MNHNS, CDR2 SASEGT. For the CDR3, the DNA is TGTGCCAGCAGTGATCGGCGGTCTGGGGCCAACGTCCTGACTTTC. It yields the protein CASSDRRSGANVLTF.

In this sample, this clonotype turned up a few times. This rearrangement joins TRBV27 to TRBJ2-1; 8 bases match TRBD1. This CDR3 has 12 residues. V lost 5 bases and J lost 15; bases outside the gene matches: 9. Germline V gene lookup returns CDR1 MNHEY and CDR2 SMNVEV (reference sequence). The CDR3 loop is CASSTRQGSLFF. CDR3 coding DNA: TGTGCCAGCAGTACCCGACAGGGGAGTTTGTTCTTC.

The chain recombines TRBV5-4 with TRBJ2-3, with D hard to call. Trimming cost V 4 bases and J 4 bases, with 10 bases left between them. CDR1 and CDR2 from the germline V gene are SGHNT and YYREEE (reference sequence). This CDR3 has 13 residues. Here the CDR3 DNA reads TGTGCCAGCAGCCGTGGATACGCAGATACGCAGTATTTT. It yields the protein CASSRGYADTQYF.

This chain links TRBV7-2 with TRBJ2-3; D is possibly TRBD1 (6 bases). V lost 5 bases and J lost 3, with 12 bases in between. Germline CDR1 is SGHTA and CDR2 is FQGNSA. The CDR3 is 14 residues long. DNA of the CDR3: TGTGCCAGCAGCAGGGGGTATCGGACAGATACGCAGTATTTT. This codes for CASSRGYRTDTQYF. Full variable domain (remainder filled in from reference TRBV7-2 and TRBJ2-3): GAGVSQSPSNKVTEKGKDVELRCDPISGHTALYWYRQSLGQGLEFLIYFQGNSAPDKSGLPSDRFSAERTGGSVSTLTIQRTQQEDSAVYLCASSRGYRTDTQYFGPGTRLTVL.

A few counts support this clonotype. The chain is built from TRBV28 and TRBJ1-3; D is unclear. The length of the CDR3 is 16 residues. Germline CDR1 MDHEN, CDR2 SYDVKM. V gave up 3 bases and J gave up 3 bases, with 15 bases separating them. CDR3 DNA: TGTGCCAGCAGTTTTACGGAGCAGTTACTTGGAAACACCATATATTTT. Protein product: CASSFTEQLLGNTIYF.

This clonotype was counted many times. The chain links TRBV6-5 to TRBJ2-7; 11 bases are a match to TRBD2. V was pared by 6 bases and J by 4 bases, with 8 bases of the junction left unmatched. Germline-derived CDR1 and CDR2 are MNHEY and SVGAGI. CDR3 length equals 15 residues. The CDR3 protein is CASRRTSGSEYEQYF. CDR3 sequence (DNA): TGTGCCAGCAGGCGAACTAGCGGGAGTGAATACGAGCAGTACTTC.

The CDR3 DNA follows: TGTGCCAGTAGTGGACTGGACAGCAATCAGCCCCAGCATTTT. As protein: CASSGLDSNQPQHF. The chain recombines TRBV19 with TRBJ1-5; D gene uncertain. Trimming cost V 5 bases and J 1 base, with 9 bases left between them. The V gene's germline CDR1 is LNHDA and CDR2 SQIVND (reference sequence). CDR3 length: 14 amino acids.

The chain recombines TRBV28 with TRBJ1-5; D unresolved. Germline-derived CDR1 and CDR2 are MDHEN and SYDVKM. This CDR3 has 14 amino acids. The ends were cut back, 8 bases at V and 4 bases at J, with 15 bases in the middle. The CDR3 DNA is TGTGCCAGCTTAGGGAGTCCGAGTAATCAGCCCCAGCATTTT. Translation gives CASLGSPSNQPQHF.

This clonotype was recorded a few times. This rearrangement joins TRBV28 to TRBJ1-4, with a tentative D call TRBD1 (5 bases). This CDR3 comprises 15 residues. With 5 bases removed from V and 5 bases from J, the gap between germline ends came to 15 bases. Germline values: CDR1 MDHEN, CDR2 SYDVKM. CDR3 sequence (DNA): TGTGCCAGCAGTCTCACAGGAAGGCGGAATGAAAAACTGTTTTTT. It specifies CASSLTGRRNEKLFF.

This chain connects TRBV27 to TRBJ1-6; D is undetermined. Deletions cut 4 bases from V and 0 bases from J, with 16 bases between. This CDR3 comprises 18 residues. CDR1 MNHEY and CDR2 SMNVEV come from the germline V gene (reference sequence). CDR3 in DNA: TGTGCCAGCAGTTCAATGGCAGTTCGGCTCTCCTATAATTCACCCCTCCACTTT. It encodes CASSSMAVRLSYNSPLHF.

A few counts support this clonotype. V and J are TRBV6-2 or TRBV6-3 and TRBJ1-6; no firm D call. Germline V gene sequence: CDR1 MNHEY, CDR2 SVGEGT. The CDR3 totals 14 residues. Trimming left V 2 bases short and J 8 bases short, with 10 bases between. This chain's CDR3 is CASSYRITDSPLHF. CDR3 DNA sequence: TGTGCCAGCAGTTACCGAATTACAGATTCACCCCTCCACTTT.

The V and J genes are TRBV6-6 and TRBJ2-7, with unresolved D. Trimming shortened V by 4 bases and J by 3 bases, and 4 bases separated the two germline ends. Per germline, CDR1 MNHNY and CDR2 SVGAGI (reference sequence). CDR3 length equals 11 residues. Here the CDR3 reads CASSWDYEQYF. CDR3 nucleotides: TGTGCCAGCAGTTGGGACTACGAGCAGTACTTC.